These 17 T cell receptor beta chains originate from one sample sequenced in a study of cytomegalovirus exposure and HLA in healthy donors. A multiplex PCR was run with 60 Vbeta primers and 13 Jbeta primers. Assay used: immunoSEQ multiplex PCR; TCRdb lists only in-frame clones, some missing. In the table there are about 70,000 clones, 74% of which are singletons. The sample was PBMCs. These receptor sequences come from a woman aged 55 to 70 in good health and CMV-seropositive.

The chain uses TRBV11-3 and TRBJ1-4; TRBD1 might be the D (5 bases). Trimming left V 4 bases short and J 2 bases short, with 11 bases between. The germline V gene encodes CDR1 SGHNT and CDR2 YENEEA. CDR3 length: 15 residues. The CDR3 region has the DNA TGTGCCAGCAGCTATCGGACAAGGACTAATGAAAAACTGTTTTTT. Its translation: CASSYRTRTNEKLFF.

J is TRBJ2-1 and V is TRBV12-5; 10 positions match TRBD2. Unmatched junction bases numbered 2, after V lost 1 base and J lost 5 bases. Germline-derived CDR1 and CDR2 are LGHNT and FRNRAP. This CDR3 contains 15 residues. The CDR3 loop is CASGLGLAGHNEQFF. CDR3 DNA: TGTGCTAGTGGTTTGGGACTAGCGGGCCACAATGAGCAGTTCTTC.

The gene calls are TRBV6-5 and TRBJ2-3, with D hard to call. Between the trimmed V and J ends, which lost 5 bases and 0 bases, there was a span of 6 bases. Germline V gives CDR1 MNHEY, CDR2 SVGAGI. This CDR3 region has 13 residues. The CDR3 is CASSIASTDTQYF. CDR3 DNA: TGTGCCAGCAGTATAGCCAGCACAGATACGCAGTATTTT.

V usage is TRBV27 and J usage is TRBJ1-2; 7 positions agree with TRBD1. Germline-derived CDR1 and CDR2 are MNHEY and SMNVEV (reference sequence). V lost 4 bases and J lost 3; bases outside the gene matches: 5. This CDR3 has 14 residues. The CDR3 DNA reads TGTGCCAGCAGTTACAGGGGAGTAGACTATGGCTACACCTTC. Amino acids: CASSYRGVDYGYTF.

V and J are TRBV5-1 and TRBJ2-5; weak D call: TRBD1 (7 bases). Germline values: CDR1 SGHRS, CDR2 YFSETQ. V dropped 4 bases and J dropped 7 bases, with 17 bases sitting between them. The CDR3 has 14 residues. The CDR3: CASSGGTASGTQYF. CDR3 sequence (DNA): TGCGCCAGCAGCGGCGGGACAGCAAGCGGGACCCAGTACTTC.

The rearrangement links TRBV4-1 to TRBJ1-4, with D possibly matching TRBD1 (5 bases). The CDR3 covers 15 residues. Germline V gene sequence: CDR1 MGHRA, CDR2 YSYEKL. V was pared by 5 bases and J by 2 bases, with 12 bases between. CDR3: CASSTQGSTNEKLFF. In nucleotides, the CDR3 is TGCGCCAGCAGCACCCAGGGATCTACTAATGAAAAACTGTTTTTT.

The gene calls are TRBV4-1 and TRBJ1-4, with TRBD1 identical over 7 bases. The V segment lost 5 bases and the J segment 2 bases; nucleotides outside the gene matches: 5. This CDR3 is 15 amino acids long. Germline V gene data show CDR1 as MGHRA and CDR2 as YSYEKL. This CDR3 reads CASSYRGSTNEKLFF. The CDR3 DNA reads as TGCGCCAGCAGCTACAGGGGAAGCACTAATGAAAAACTGTTTTTT.

The rearrangement links TRBV4-1 to TRBJ1-3; 7 bases align to TRBD1. J was trimmed by 4 bases and V by 4 bases; bases with no gene match: 7. The CDR3 contains 15 residues. Germline V gives CDR1 MGHRA, CDR2 YSYEKL. The CDR3 nucleotides read TGCGCCAGCAGCCTAAATCAGGGACAGGGAAACACCATATATTTT. Residues: CASSLNQGQGNTIYF.

This chain links TRBV4-1 with TRBJ1-1; D call uncertain. The germline gives CDR1 MGHRA, CDR2 YSYEKL. The CDR3 has 12 residues. The V and J ends lost 1 base and 8 bases respectively, with 8 bases between them. This CDR3 reads CASSQGGREAFF. The CDR3 DNA reads as TGCGCCAGCAGCCAAGGAGGGAGAGAAGCTTTCTTT.

Only a few counts were recorded for this clone. V and J are TRBV5-4 and TRBJ2-2, with D maybe TRBD2 (6 bases). V was clipped by 4 bases and J by 6 bases, with 16 bases between them. Germline values: CDR1 SGHNT, CDR2 YYREEE (reference sequence). The CDR3 spans 15 residues. The CDR3 DNA is TGTGCCAGCAGCCCGGGAGCAGCGAAGGCCGGGGAGCTGTTTTTT. Translated, it gives CASSPGAAKAGELFF.

The chain employs TRBV9 and TRBJ1-2, with a tentative D call TRBD1 (5 bases). The CDR3 runs 14 residues. CDR1 and CDR2 (germline): SGDLS, YYNGEE. Trimming removed 0 bases from V and 6 bases from J, with 12 bases in between. DNA of the CDR3: TGTGCCAGCAGCGTAGAGAAGGGGTCGGATGGCTACACCTTC. This gives the protein CASSVEKGSDGYTF.

The chain joins TRBV2 to TRBJ2-7; TRBD1 matches 7 bases. The CDR3 runs 13 residues. The trim removed 8 bases at V and 0 bases at J, leaving 4 bases unmatched. Germline CDR1 SNHLY, CDR2 FYNNEI. The CDR3 DNA reads as TGTGCCAGCGACCGGGACAGCTCCTACGAGCAGTACTTC. It translates to CASDRDSSYEQYF.

This clone was seen only a few times. This chain links TRBV30 with TRBJ1-5, with 8 bases matching TRBD1. Per the germline V gene, CDR1 is GTSNPN and CDR2 is SVGIG (reference sequence). Losses at the gene ends were 2 bases for V and 0 bases for J; bases not matched to a gene: 3. This CDR3 comprises 15 residues. CDR3 in amino acids: CAWSRTGNSNQPQHF. DNA for the CDR3: TGTGCCTGGAGTAGGACAGGGAATAGCAATCAGCCCCAGCATTTT.

V usage is TRBV19 and J usage is TRBJ1-1, with TRBD1 identical over 8 bases. With V trimmed by 6 bases and J by 5 bases, 11 bases remained unmatched. This CDR3 is 15 amino acids long. Germline values: CDR1 LNHDA, CDR2 SQIVND (reference sequence). This CDR3 is CASRGQGTVPTEAFF. In DNA form, the CDR3 reads TGTGCCAGTAGAGGACAGGGAACTGTTCCGACTGAAGCTTTCTTT.

This chain joins TRBV7-8 and TRBJ2-2; possible D gene TRBD1, 6 bases. CDR3 length: 16 residues. Deletions cut 5 bases from V and 2 bases from J, with 15 bases between. Germline V lookup: CDR1 SGHVS, CDR2 FQNEAQ. The CDR3 DNA follows: TGTGCCAGCAGCCTGTTCAGGGGCAAAAACACCGGGGAGCTGTTTTTT. Translating gives CASSLFRGKNTGELFF.

This clone was found once. The chain joins TRBV7-2 to TRBJ2-2, with 8 nucleotides matching TRBD1. V shed 2 bases and J 4 bases; nucleotides not matched to a gene: 3. Germline assignment: CDR1 SGHTA and CDR2 FQGNSA. The CDR3 sequence is 15 residues long. The CDR3 sequence is CASSLRQGLTGELFF. The CDR3 DNA reads TGTGCCAGCAGCTTAAGACAGGGGCTCACCGGGGAGCTGTTTTTT.

J is TRBJ2-7 and V is TRBV29-1; a weak D match, TRBD1 (5 bases). The ends were cut back, 4 bases at V and 3 bases at J, with 10 bases in the middle. CDR1 is SQVTM and CDR2 is ANQGSEA in the germline V gene. The length of the CDR3 is 12 residues. Written as DNA, the CDR3 is TGCAGCGTTGGCCAGGGTGGCTACGAGCAGTACTTC. Encoded protein: CSVGQGGYEQYF.